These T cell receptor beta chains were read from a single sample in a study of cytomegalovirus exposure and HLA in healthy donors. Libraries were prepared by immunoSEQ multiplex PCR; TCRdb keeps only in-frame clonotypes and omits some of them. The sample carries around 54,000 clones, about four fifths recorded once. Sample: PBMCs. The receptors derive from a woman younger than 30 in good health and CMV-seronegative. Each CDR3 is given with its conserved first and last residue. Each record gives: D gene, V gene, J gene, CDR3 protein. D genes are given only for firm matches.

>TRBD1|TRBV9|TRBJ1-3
CASSGRQGSGNTIYF
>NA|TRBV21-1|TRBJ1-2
CASSPRGGLDYGYTF
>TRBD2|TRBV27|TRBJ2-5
CASRRAGELQETQYF
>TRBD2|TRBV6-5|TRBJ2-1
CASRTGTSGKNEQFF
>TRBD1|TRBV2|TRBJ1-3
CASSPQGAAGNTIYF
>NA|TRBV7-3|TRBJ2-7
CASSLSAGSYEQYF
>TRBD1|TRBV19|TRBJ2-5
CASKRGQGALRDGGEQYF
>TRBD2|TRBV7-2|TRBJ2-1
CASSLEEWGTSGSSNEQFF
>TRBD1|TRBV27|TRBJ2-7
CASRDRGDEQYF
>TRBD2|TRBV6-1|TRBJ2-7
CASTGRDYYEQYF
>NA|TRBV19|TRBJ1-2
CASSISRGAYGYTF
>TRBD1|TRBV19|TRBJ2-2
CASRGQGYTGELFF
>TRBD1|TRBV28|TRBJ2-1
CASTLGTGEANEQFF
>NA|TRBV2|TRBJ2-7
CASSETGTREQYF
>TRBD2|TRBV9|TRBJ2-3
CASSVGWGGTDTQYF
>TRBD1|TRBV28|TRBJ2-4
CASRAGQGEREHF
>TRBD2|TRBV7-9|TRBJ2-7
CASSPRLAGGDYEQYF
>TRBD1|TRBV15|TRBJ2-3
CATSRGTGGPDTQYF
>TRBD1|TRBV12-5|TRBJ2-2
CASGLRGQRPEETGELFF
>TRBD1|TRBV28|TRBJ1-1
CASSSPGTGWETEAFF
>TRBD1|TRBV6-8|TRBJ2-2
CASSVPGTGGAGELFF
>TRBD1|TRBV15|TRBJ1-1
CATSGGQRNTEAFF
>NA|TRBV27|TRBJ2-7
CASRAKREQYF
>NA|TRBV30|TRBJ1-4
CAWSSGRINEKLFF
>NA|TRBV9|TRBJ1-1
CASSVATHAEAFF
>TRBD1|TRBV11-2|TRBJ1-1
CASSLTGGPNTEAFF
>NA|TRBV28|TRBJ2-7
CASSWSLQRVTYEQYF
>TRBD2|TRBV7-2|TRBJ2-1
CASSRRGSGTSPFF
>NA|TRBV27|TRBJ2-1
CASSLSVGGDEQFF
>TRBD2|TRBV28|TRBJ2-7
CASTPGTSGASYEQYF
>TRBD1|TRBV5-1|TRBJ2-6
CASGDRVLAGANGLTF